Following are 12 T cell receptor beta chains from one sample sequenced in a study of cytomegalovirus exposure and HLA in healthy donors. A multiplex PCR was run with 60 Vbeta primers and 13 Jbeta primers. This table comes from immunoSEQ multiplex PCR, and its TCRdb copy is limited to in-frame clones, with some not included. The table includes some 250,000 clones, about 80% detected once. Sequencing input: PBMCs. Source of these receptors: an older woman in good health and CMV-seropositive.

V usage is TRBV5-5 and J usage is TRBJ1-5; TRBD1 matches 8 bases. The CDR3 extends over 17 amino acids. With V trimmed by 0 bases and J by 0 bases, 5 bases remained unmatched. Germline CDR1 reads SGHKS; CDR2 reads YYEKEE (reference sequence). Written as DNA, the CDR3 is TGTGCCAGCAGCTTGGGGTCAGGGGGCTTTAGCAATCAGCCCCAGCATTTT. Its translation: CASSLGSGGFSNQPQHF.

This clone showed up just a few times. V usage is TRBV5-1 and J usage is TRBJ2-3; a possible D gene is TRBD2 (6 bases). With 1 base removed from V and 4 bases from J, the gap between germline ends came to 10 bases. The CDR3 loop spans 14 amino acids. Germline V lookup: CDR1 SGHRS, CDR2 YFSETQ. In DNA form, the CDR3 reads TGCGCCAGCAGCTTGTCCTCGGGGGCAGATACGCAGTATTTT. Amino acid sequence: CASSLSSGADTQYF. Full variable domain (rest looked up from reference TRBV5-1 and TRBJ2-3): KAGVTQTPRYLIKTRGQQVTLSCSPISGHRSVSWYQQTPGQGLQFLFEYFSETQRNKGNFPGRFSGRQFSNSRSEMNVSTLELGDSALYLCASSLSSGADTQYFGPGTRLTVL.

This rearrangement joins TRBV2 to TRBJ1-2; no firm D call. CDR3 length: 11 amino acids. In germline, CDR1 is SNHLY, CDR2 FYNNEI. V shed 8 bases and J shed 4 bases, with 8 bases lying between them. In nucleotides, the CDR3 is TGTGCCAGCGGGGAGGGCTATGGCTACACCTTC. Amino acid sequence: CASGEGYGYTF.

V usage is TRBV18 and J usage is TRBJ2-5; D is possibly TRBD2 (6 bases). V gave up 0 bases and J gave up 2 bases, with 7 bases separating them. Germline CDR1 reads KGHSH; CDR2 reads LQKENI. The CDR3 runs to 14 residues. In nucleotides, the CDR3 is TGTGCCAGCTCACCACCGGCGGGGCAAGAGACCCAGTACTTC. This gives the protein CASSPPAGQETQYF.

CDR3 region: CARSLVAQAYGYTF. The CDR3, as DNA: TGTGCCAGAAGCTTGGTTGCCCAGGCTTATGGCTACACCTTC. The V gene is TRBV5-3, the J gene TRBJ1-2; D ambiguous. TRBV5-3 is labeled an ORF, and its function is uncertain. Trimming took 0 bases from V and 5 from J, leaving 11 bases between them. The CDR3 spans 14 residues.

The chain carries TRBV27 and TRBJ1-5, with unresolved D. V lost 4 bases and J lost 4, with 14 bases in between. This CDR3 comprises 15 residues. Germline loops: CDR1 MNHEY, CDR2 SMNVEV (reference sequence). This CDR3 is CASSSPRERNQPQHF. Written as DNA, the CDR3 is TGTGCCAGCAGTTCCCCGCGGGAGAGGAATCAGCCCCAGCATTTT.

This chain uses TRBV15 with TRBJ2-4; 9 bases match TRBD2. Germline V gene sequence: CDR1 LNHNV, CDR2 YYDKDF (reference sequence). This CDR3 has 16 amino acids. Trimming took 0 bases from V and 4 from J; bases not matched to a gene: 4. CDR3: CATSRELAGRKNIQYF. Here the CDR3 DNA reads TGTGCCACCAGCAGAGAGCTAGCGGGAAGGAAAAACATTCAGTACTTC.

This chain connects TRBV5-1 to TRBJ2-7; 12 bases agree with TRBD1. In germline, CDR1 is SGHRS, CDR2 YFSETQ. V lost 2 bases to trimming and J lost 4 bases; unmatched junction nucleotides: 4. The CDR3 sequence is 15 residues long. The DNA of the CDR3 is TGCGCCAGCAGCTTTGGGACAGGGGGCTCGTACGAGCAGTACTTC. This codes for CASSFGTGGSYEQYF.

V usage is TRBV7-3 and J usage is TRBJ2-1; D unresolved. Between the trimmed V and J ends, which lost 4 bases and 5 bases, there was a span of 9 bases. Germline CDR1 SGHTA, CDR2 FQGTGA. The CDR3 sequence is 13 residues long. The CDR3: CASSSRLNNEQFF. In DNA, the CDR3 is TGTGCCAGCAGCTCCAGATTGAACAATGAGCAGTTCTTC. The complete variable domain, with remaining parts taken from reference TRBV7-3 and TRBJ2-1, reads GAGVSQTPSNKVTEKGKYVELRCDPISGHTALYWYRQSLGQGPEFLIYFQGTGAADDSGLPNDRFFAVRPEGSVSTLKIQRTERGDSAVYLCASSSRLNNEQFFGPGTRLTVL.

The rearrangement uses TRBV10-1 and TRBJ2-5, with D maybe TRBD1 (6 bases). TRBJ2-7 matches the DNA end more closely, so the J call is doubtful. Germline values: CDR1 WNHNN, CDR2 SYGVQD (reference sequence). The length of the CDR3 is 13 residues. The CDR3 protein is CASSGPGAYEQYF. The DNA for the CDR3 is TGCGCCAGCAGTGGGCCAGGGGCCTACGAGCAGTACTTC.

This chain links TRBV7-8 with TRBJ2-1, with TRBD2 matching over 13 bases. Germline V gives CDR1 SGHVS, CDR2 FQNEAQ. After removal of 6 bases from V and 8 bases from J, the junction contained 10 bases not matched to a gene. The CDR3 covers 16 residues. The CDR3 region is CASRGTSGTWVDEQFF. The CDR3 DNA reads TGTGCCAGCAGGGGGACTAGCGGGACATGGGTCGATGAGCAGTTCTTC.

V gene TRBV7-9 combines with J gene TRBJ2-1, with 10 bases lining up with TRBD2. CDR3 length: 16 amino acids. Trimming took 3 bases from V and 7 from J; bases not matched to a gene: 9. Germline V gene sequence: CDR1 SEHNR, CDR2 FQNEAQ (reference sequence). This chain's CDR3 is CASSFRASGSSNEQFF. CDR3 bases: TGTGCCAGCAGCTTTCGGGCTAGCGGGAGCTCGAATGAGCAGTTCTTC. Using reference TRBV7-9 and TRBJ2-1 for the parts outside the CDR3, the full variable domain is DTGVSQNPRHKITKRGQNVTFRCDPISEHNRLYWYRQTLGQGPEFLTYFQNEAQLEKSRLLSDRFSAERPKGSFSTLEIQRTEQGDSAMYLCASSFRASGSSNEQFFGPGTRLTVL.